This TCR beta chain originates from a study of blood T cell repertoires in COVID-19. The wider study: Sources were T cells, B-cell-depleted T cells, or PBMCs; the material itself was cDNA or gDNA.

This clone was counted only a few times. Sequencing was performed with immunoSEQ multiplex PCR; in TCRdb, only in-frame clones are kept and a portion is missing. The sample consists of about 310,000 clones, 80% to 90% of them appearing once. Participant age was about 18 to 89 years, and participants resided in 20 to 30 US areas. Germline values: CDR1 SGDLS, CDR2 YYNGEE. V lost 6 bases to trimming and J lost 0 bases, with 13 bases between them. This CDR3 has 15 residues. Sequenced sample: PBMCs or T cells enriched from blood (not recorded which). The TCR comes from a man aged 25-40 years who had recovered from COVID-19. This chain uses TRBV9 with TRBJ2-1; maybe TRBD1 (6 bases). CDR3 coding DNA: TGTGCCAGCACCCGAGGGGGAAGCTCCTACAATGAGCAGTTCTTC. Its translation is CASTRGGSSYNEQFF.